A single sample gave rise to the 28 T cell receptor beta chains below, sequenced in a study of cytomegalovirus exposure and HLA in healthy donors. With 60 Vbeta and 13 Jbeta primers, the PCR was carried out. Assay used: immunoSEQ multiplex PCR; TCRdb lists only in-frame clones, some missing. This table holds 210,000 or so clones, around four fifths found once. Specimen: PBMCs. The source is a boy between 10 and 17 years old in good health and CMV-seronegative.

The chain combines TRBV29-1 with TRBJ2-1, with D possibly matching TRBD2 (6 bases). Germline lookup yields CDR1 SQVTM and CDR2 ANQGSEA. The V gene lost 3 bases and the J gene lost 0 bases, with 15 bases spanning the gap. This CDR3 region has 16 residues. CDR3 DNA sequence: TGCAGCGTTGAGGCGGGACTCGCTAGCTCCTACAATGAGCAGTTCTTC. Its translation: CSVEAGLASSYNEQFF.

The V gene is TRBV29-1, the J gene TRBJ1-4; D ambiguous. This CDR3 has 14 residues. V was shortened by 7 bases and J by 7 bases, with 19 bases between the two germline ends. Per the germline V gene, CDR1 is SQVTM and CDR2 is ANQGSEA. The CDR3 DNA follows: TGCAGCGCTGCCACGGGAGCGGTGGTTGAAAAACTGTTTTTT. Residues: CSAATGAVVEKLFF.

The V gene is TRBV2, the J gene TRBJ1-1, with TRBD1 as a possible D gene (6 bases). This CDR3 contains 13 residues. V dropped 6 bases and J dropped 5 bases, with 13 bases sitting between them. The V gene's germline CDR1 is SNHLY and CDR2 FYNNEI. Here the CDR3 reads CASRGQYRTEAFF. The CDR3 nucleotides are TGTGCCAGCAGAGGACAGTATCGAACTGAAGCTTTCTTT.

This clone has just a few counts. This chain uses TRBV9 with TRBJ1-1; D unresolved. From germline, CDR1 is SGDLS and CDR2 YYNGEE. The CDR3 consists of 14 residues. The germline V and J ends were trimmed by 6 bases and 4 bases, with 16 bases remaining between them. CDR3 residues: CASTRGVGSTEAFF. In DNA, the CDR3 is TGTGCCAGCACCCGGGGTGTAGGGAGCACTGAAGCTTTCTTT.

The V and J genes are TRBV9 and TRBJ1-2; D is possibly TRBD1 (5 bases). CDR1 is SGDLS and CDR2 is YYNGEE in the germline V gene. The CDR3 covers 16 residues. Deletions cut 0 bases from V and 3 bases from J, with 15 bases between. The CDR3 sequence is CASSVGAGRTDYGYTF. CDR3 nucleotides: TGTGCCAGCAGCGTAGGAGCGGGACGGACTGACTATGGCTACACCTTC.

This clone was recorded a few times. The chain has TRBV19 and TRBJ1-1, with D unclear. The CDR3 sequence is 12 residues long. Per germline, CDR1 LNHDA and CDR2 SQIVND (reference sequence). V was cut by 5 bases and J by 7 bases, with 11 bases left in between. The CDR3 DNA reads TGTGCCAGTAGTCGTACTAACTTTGAAGCTTTCTTT. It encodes CASSRTNFEAFF.

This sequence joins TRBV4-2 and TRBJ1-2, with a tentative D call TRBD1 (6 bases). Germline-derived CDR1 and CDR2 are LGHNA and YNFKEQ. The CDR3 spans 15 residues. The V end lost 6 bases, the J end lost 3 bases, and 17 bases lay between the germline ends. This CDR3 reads CASRPGDLKDYGYTF. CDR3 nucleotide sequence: TGTGCCAGCAGACCAGGGGACCTGAAGGACTATGGCTACACCTTC.

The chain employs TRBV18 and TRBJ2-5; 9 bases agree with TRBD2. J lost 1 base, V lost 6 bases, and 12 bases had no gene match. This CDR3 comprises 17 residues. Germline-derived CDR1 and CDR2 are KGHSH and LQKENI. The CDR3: CASSPSYLAGSQETQYF. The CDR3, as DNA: TGTGCCAGCTCCCCGTCTTACCTAGCGGGAAGCCAAGAGACCCAGTACTTC.

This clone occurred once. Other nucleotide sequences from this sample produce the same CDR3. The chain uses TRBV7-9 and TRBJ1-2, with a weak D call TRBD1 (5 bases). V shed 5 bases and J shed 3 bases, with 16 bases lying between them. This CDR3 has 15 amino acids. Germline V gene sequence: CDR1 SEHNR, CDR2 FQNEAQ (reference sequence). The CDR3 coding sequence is TGTGCCAGCAGCCGTGGGTCGGCGGGGGACTATGGCTACACCTTC. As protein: CASSRGSAGDYGYTF.

The CDR3 DNA reads TGTGCCAGCAGTCCCTCGACAGGGGGCAATCAGCCCCAGCATTTT. Translated: CASSPSTGGNQPQHF. The J gene is TRBJ1-5, the V gene TRBV6-1; 8 bases align to TRBD1. In germline, CDR1 is MNHNS, CDR2 SASEGT. J gave up 2 bases and V 5 bases, and 5 bases lay outside the gene matches. CDR3 size: 15 residues.

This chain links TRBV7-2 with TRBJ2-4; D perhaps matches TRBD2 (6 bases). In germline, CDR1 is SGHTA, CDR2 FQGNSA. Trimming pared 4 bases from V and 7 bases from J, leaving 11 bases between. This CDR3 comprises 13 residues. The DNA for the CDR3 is TGTGCCAGCAGCTCCCAGGCGGGGAACATTCAGTACTTC. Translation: CASSSQAGNIQYF.

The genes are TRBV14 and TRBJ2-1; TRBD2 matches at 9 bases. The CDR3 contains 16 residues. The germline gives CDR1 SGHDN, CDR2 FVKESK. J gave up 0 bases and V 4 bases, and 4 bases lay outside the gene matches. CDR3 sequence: CASSPDSGGSYNEQFF. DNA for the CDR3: TGTGCCAGCAGCCCGGATAGCGGGGGCTCCTACAATGAGCAGTTCTTC.

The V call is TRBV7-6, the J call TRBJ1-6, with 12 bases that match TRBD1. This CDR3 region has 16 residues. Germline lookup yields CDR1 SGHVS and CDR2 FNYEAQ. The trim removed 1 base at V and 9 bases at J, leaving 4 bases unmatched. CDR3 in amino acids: CASSLVGGQGASPLHF. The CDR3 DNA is TGTGCCAGCAGCTTAGTAGGGGGACAGGGGGCTTCACCCCTCCACTTT.

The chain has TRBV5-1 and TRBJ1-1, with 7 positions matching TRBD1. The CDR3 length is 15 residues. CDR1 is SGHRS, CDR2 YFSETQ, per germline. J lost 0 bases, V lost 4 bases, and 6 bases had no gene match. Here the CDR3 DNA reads TGCGCCAGCAGCATCACGGGACAGCTGAACACTGAAGCTTTCTTT. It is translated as CASSITGQLNTEAFF. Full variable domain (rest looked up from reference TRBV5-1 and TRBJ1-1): KAGVTQTPRYLIKTRGQQVTLSCSPISGHRSVSWYQQTPGQGLQFLFEYFSETQRNKGNFPGRFSGRQFSNSRSEMNVSTLELGDSALYLCASSITGQLNTEAFFGQGTRLTVV.

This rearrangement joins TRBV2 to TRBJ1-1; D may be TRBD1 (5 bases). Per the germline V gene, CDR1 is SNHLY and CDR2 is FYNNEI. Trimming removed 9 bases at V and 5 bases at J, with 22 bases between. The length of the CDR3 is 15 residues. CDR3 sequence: CARTPRSPRGTEAFF. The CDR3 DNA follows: TGTGCCAGGACTCCTCGATCCCCCCGGGGGACTGAAGCTTTCTTT.

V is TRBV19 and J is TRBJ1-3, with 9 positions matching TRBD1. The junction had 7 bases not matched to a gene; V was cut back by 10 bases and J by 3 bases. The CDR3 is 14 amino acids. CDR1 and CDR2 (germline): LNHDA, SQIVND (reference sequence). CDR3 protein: CATRQGGSGNTIYF. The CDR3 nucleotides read TGTGCCACCCGACAGGGGGGCAGTGGAAACACCATATATTTT.

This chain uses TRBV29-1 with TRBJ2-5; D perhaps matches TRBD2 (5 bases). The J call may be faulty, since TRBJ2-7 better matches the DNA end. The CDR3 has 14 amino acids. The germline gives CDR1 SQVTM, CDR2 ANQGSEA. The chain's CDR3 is CSVDLGEKLYEQYF. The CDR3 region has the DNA TGCAGCGTTGACCTTGGGGAGAAACTCTACGAGCAGTACTTC.

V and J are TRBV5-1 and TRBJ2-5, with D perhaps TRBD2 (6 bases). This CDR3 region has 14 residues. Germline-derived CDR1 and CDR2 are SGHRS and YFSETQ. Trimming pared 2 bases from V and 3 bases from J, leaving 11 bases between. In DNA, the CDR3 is TGCGCCAGCAGCTTCGGGACTGCCGAAGAGACCCAGTACTTC. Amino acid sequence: CASSFGTAEETQYF.

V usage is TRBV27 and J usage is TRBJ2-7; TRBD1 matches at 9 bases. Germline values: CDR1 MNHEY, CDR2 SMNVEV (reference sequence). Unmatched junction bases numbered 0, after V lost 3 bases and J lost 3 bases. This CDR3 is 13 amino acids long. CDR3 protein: CASSLDRGYEQYF. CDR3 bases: TGTGCCAGCAGTTTGGACAGGGGCTACGAGCAGTACTTC.

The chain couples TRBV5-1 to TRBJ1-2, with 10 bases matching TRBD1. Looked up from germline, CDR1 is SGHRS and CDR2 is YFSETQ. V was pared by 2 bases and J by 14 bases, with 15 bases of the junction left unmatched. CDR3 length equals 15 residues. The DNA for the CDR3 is TGCGCCAGCAGCTTCAGCCCCGGGACAGGGGACGGATGGACCTTC. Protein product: CASSFSPGTGDGWTF.

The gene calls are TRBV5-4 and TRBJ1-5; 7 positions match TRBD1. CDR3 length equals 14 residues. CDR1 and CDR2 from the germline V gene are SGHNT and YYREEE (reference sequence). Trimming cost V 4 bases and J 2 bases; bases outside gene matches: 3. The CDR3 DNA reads TGTGCCAGCAGCCGTGGACAGGGCAATCAGCCCCAGCATTTT. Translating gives CASSRGQGNQPQHF. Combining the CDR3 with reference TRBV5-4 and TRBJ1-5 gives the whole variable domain ETGVTQSPTHLIKTRGQQVTLRCSSQSGHNTVSWYQQALGQGPQFIFQYYREEENGRGNFPPRFSGLQFPNYSSELNVNALELDDSALYLCASSRGQGNQPQHFGDGTRLSIL.

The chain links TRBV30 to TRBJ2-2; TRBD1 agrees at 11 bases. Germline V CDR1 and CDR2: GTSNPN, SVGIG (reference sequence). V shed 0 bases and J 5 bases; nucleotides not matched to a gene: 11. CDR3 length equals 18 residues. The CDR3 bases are TGTGCCTGGAGTGTACAGTTCGGGGACAGGGGGGAAACCGGGGAGCTGTTTTTT. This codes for CAWSVQFGDRGETGELFF.

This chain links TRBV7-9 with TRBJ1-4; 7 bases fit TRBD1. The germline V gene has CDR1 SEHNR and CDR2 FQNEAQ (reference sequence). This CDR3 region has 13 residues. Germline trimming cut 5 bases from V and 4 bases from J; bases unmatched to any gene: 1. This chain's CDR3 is CASSRDSNEKLFF. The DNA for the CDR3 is TGTGCCAGCAGCCGGGACAGTAATGAAAAACTGTTTTTT.

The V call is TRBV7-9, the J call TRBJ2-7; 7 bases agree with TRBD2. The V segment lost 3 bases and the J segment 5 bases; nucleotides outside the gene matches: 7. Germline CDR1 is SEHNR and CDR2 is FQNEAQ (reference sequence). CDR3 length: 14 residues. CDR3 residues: CASSLRRLADEQYF. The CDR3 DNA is TGTGCCAGCAGCTTGAGACGGCTAGCGGACGAGCAGTACTTC.

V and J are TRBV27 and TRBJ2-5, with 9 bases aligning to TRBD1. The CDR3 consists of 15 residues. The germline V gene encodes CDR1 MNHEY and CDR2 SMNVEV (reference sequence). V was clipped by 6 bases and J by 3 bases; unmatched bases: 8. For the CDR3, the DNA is TGTGCCAGCAGAAAAGTCCGGACAGGGGAAGAGACCCAGTACTTC. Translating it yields CASRKVRTGEETQYF.

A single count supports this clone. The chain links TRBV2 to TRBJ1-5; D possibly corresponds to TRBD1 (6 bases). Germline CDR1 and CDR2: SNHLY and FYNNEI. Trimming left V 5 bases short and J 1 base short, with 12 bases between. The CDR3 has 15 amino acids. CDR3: CASSLRGLSNQPQHF. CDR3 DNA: TGTGCCAGCAGTCTCAGGGGCCTGAGCAATCAGCCCCAGCATTTT.

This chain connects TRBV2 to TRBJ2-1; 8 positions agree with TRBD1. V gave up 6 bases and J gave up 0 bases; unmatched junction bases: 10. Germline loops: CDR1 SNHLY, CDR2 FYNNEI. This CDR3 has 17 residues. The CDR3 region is CASSRDRGGSSYNEQFF. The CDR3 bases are TGTGCCAGCAGCCGCGACAGGGGTGGGAGCTCCTACAATGAGCAGTTCTTC.

The CDR3 spells CASSLRDREITGELFF. The CDR3 nucleotides read TGTGCCAGCAGCCTCCGGGACAGGGAAATCACCGGGGAGCTGTTTTTT. V gene TRBV13 combines with J gene TRBJ2-2; 9 bases agree with TRBD1. There are 16 residues in the CDR3. Germline trimming cut 5 bases from V and 4 bases from J; bases unmatched to any gene: 8. Germline V gene lookup returns CDR1 PRHDT and CDR2 FYEKMQ (reference sequence). Full variable domain (outside the CDR3, taken from reference TRBV13 and TRBJ2-2): AAGVIQSPRHLIKEKRETATLKCYPIPRHDTVYWYQQGPGQDPQFLISFYEKMQSDKGSIPDRFSAQQFSDYHSELNMSSLELGDSALYFCASSLRDREITGELFFGEGSRLTVL.